The 28 T cell receptor beta chains presented below share a single source sample, sequenced in a study of T-cell reconstitution after alpha-beta-depleted transplantation in children. The library targeted TCRbeta and was prepared with unique molecular identifiers. TCRdb analysed the PCR reads with MiXCR anew, one entry per CDR3 protein. The sample holds 330,000 or so distinct CDR3 sequences, roughly a tenth seen once. The specimen was PBMCs, collected before TCRalphabeta/CD19-depleted stem cell transplant. The receptors originated from a boy younger than two with acute myeloid leukemia, due to receive a stem cell transplant.

Ten or more counts support this clonotype. The chain combines TRBV7-9 with TRBJ1-1; D is perhaps TRBD1 (5 bases). The V gene lost 5 bases and the J gene lost 1 base, with 11 bases spanning the gap. Per germline, CDR1 SEHNR and CDR2 FQNEAQ (reference sequence). This CDR3 region has 14 residues. In DNA form, the CDR3 reads TGTGCCAGCAGCCCACAGGCTCCGAACACTGAAGCTTTCTTT. Residues: CASSPQAPNTEAFF.

DNA for the CDR3: TGTGCCAGCAGTTACTCGAGTCTGGGCGTAGTAGGTGGCTACACCTTC. Translating it yields CASSYSSLGVVGGYTF. The chain carries TRBV6-5 and TRBJ1-2; D is unclear. Germline-derived CDR1 and CDR2 are MNHEY and SVGAGI. Trimming shortened V by 0 bases and J by 7 bases, and 18 bases separated the two germline ends. The CDR3 is 16 amino acids.

This clonotype was observed at least ten times. The chain uses TRBV29-1 and TRBJ2-2; D gene ambiguous. Deletions cut 7 bases from V and 0 bases from J, with 15 bases between. The V gene's germline CDR1 is SQVTM and CDR2 ANQGSEA. CDR3 length: 15 amino acids. The CDR3 DNA reads TGCAGCGCCCGGACCGCCGGACCGAACACCGGGGAGCTGTTTTTT. Translated: CSARTAGPNTGELFF.

This clonotype came up many times. This chain joins TRBV7-6 and TRBJ2-7; D may be TRBD1 or TRBD2 (7 bases each). Germline V gene data show CDR1 as SGHVS and CDR2 as FNYEAQ. CDR3 length: 15 residues. V was clipped by 7 bases and J by 0 bases, with 16 bases between them. CDR3 nucleotides: TGTGCCAGCACCCAGGGGGGGGACTCCTCCTACGAGCAGTACTTC. This translates into CASTQGGDSSYEQYF.

This clonotype was recorded many times. The chain combines TRBV5-1 with TRBJ2-2, with 9 bases aligning to TRBD1. Per the germline V gene, CDR1 is SGHRS and CDR2 is YFSETQ. V shed 1 base and J 5 bases; nucleotides not matched to a gene: 9. CDR3 length: 17 residues. CDR3 bases: TGCGCCAGCAGCTTGACCCCAACAGGGGGCGGAACCGGGGAGCTGTTTTTT. It yields the protein CASSLTPTGGGTGELFF.

This clonotype appeared many times. The chain carries TRBV28 and TRBJ2-7; D is ambiguous. Germline V lookup: CDR1 MDHEN, CDR2 SYDVKM. This CDR3 spans 13 amino acids. V was shortened by 3 bases and J by 0 bases, with 6 bases between the two germline ends. CDR3 protein: CASSFINSYEQYF. In nucleotides, the CDR3 is TGTGCCAGCAGTTTTATAAACTCCTACGAGCAGTACTTC.

The rearrangement uses TRBV19 and TRBJ2-2; the D gene is possibly TRBD1 (5 bases). The ends were cut back, 6 bases at V and 3 bases at J, with 11 bases in the middle. This CDR3 is built from 14 residues. Germline lookup yields CDR1 LNHDA and CDR2 SQIVND (reference sequence). CDR3 in amino acids: CASRPWGDTGELFF. The CDR3 DNA is TGTGCCAGTAGACCCTGGGGCGACACCGGGGAGCTGTTTTTT.

This clonotype was recorded many times. The chain recombines TRBV29-1 with TRBJ2-2; D is perhaps TRBD2 (6 bases). Germline V gives CDR1 SQVTM, CDR2 ANQGSEA. This CDR3 is built from 12 residues. Trimming took off 4 bases at V and 3 bases at J, with 6 bases between the two ends. This chain's CDR3 is CSVGGDTGELFF. The CDR3 DNA is TGCAGCGTTGGGGGGGACACCGGGGAGCTGTTTTTT.

This clonotype was seen at least ten times. This chain joins TRBV12-3 or TRBV12-4 and TRBJ2-2; D not certain. V lost 3 bases and J lost 2, with 7 bases in between. The CDR3 is made up of 14 amino acids. For the CDR3, the DNA is TGTGCCAGCAGTTTCACAGTAAACACCGGGGAGCTGTTTTTT. Translation: CASSFTVNTGELFF.

The chain has TRBV7-3 and TRBJ2-3, with TRBD2 identical over 9 bases. With V trimmed by 4 bases and J by 6 bases, 11 bases remained unmatched. The germline CDR1 and CDR2 sequences are SGHTA and FQGTGA. CDR3 length: 16 amino acids. The CDR3 bases are TGTGCCAGCAGCTCTTCACTAGCGGGTTCAGGGGATACGCAGTATTTT. Translation: CASSSSLAGSGDTQYF.

At least ten counts were recorded for this clonotype. The chain uses TRBV7-2 and TRBJ1-2, with a tentative D call TRBD1 (5 bases). Germline V gives CDR1 SGHTA, CDR2 FQGNSA. The CDR3 is 11 amino acids. The CDR3 coding sequence is TGTGTCCTGCGGGGCACCTATGGCTACACCTTC. Amino acid sequence: CVLRGTYGYTF.

The chain links TRBV5-1 to TRBJ2-4, with TRBD1 identical over 12 bases. The germline V gene has CDR1 SGHRS and CDR2 YFSETQ. This CDR3 comprises 18 residues. V shed 5 bases, J shed 0 bases, and the junction held 9 bases outside the gene matches. This CDR3 reads CASRPWDRGRVAKNIQYF. The CDR3 DNA reads TGCGCCAGCAGACCCTGGGACAGGGGGCGTGTAGCCAAAAACATTCAGTACTTC.

Ten or more counts support this clonotype. This chain connects TRBV2 to TRBJ1-1; the D gene is possibly TRBD1 (6 bases). The CDR3 consists of 13 residues. Looked up from germline, CDR1 is SNHLY and CDR2 is FYNNEI. V lost 6 bases and J 12 bases, leaving 20 bases between the germline ends. CDR3 bases: TGTGCCAGCAGCACAGGGCGACGACTGAAAACTTTCTTT. This translates into CASSTGRRLKTFF.

This clonotype was recorded many times. The V call is TRBV4-2, the J call TRBJ2-2, with D tentatively TRBD1 (6 bases). The CDR3 length is 15 residues. Trimming took 1 base from V and 4 from J, leaving 10 bases between them. CDR1 is LGHNA, CDR2 YNFKEQ, per germline. CDR3 region: CASSQAIGGTGELFF. As DNA, the CDR3 is TGTGCCAGCAGCCAAGCTATAGGGGGCACCGGGGAGCTGTTTTTT.

This clonotype was seen ten or more times. The chain links TRBV19 to TRBJ2-6; D is undetermined. Germline V lookup: CDR1 LNHDA, CDR2 SQIVND (reference sequence). V shed 3 bases and J shed 0 bases, with 3 bases lying between them. The CDR3 contains 14 residues. CDR3 protein: CASSILSGANVLTF. The CDR3 bases are TGTGCCAGTAGTATTCTCTCTGGGGCCAACGTCCTGACTTTC.

Concerning this clonotype: A read error is possible here, since a much larger clone lies one base away. The CDR3 sequence is CASTLAGGYNGQFF. Here the CDR3 DNA reads TGTGCCAGCACCTTGGCGGGGGGATACAATGGGCAGTTCTTC. The rearrangement joins TRBV12-3 or TRBV12-4 to TRBJ2-1; 8 nucleotides agree with TRBD2. CDR3 length: 14 amino acids.

This clonotype showed up many times. V and J are TRBV27 and TRBJ2-7, with 11 bases lining up with TRBD1. J lost 5 bases, V lost 7 bases, and 7 bases had no gene match. CDR1 is MNHEY and CDR2 is SMNVEV in the germline V gene (reference sequence). The CDR3 length is 14 residues. CDR3 sequence: CASTPGQGVHEQYF. The CDR3 DNA reads as TGTGCCAGCACTCCGGGACAGGGGGTACACGAGCAGTACTTC.

The chain combines TRBV9 with TRBJ1-1; no firm D call. There are 16 residues in the CDR3. Deletions cut 4 bases from V and 1 base from J, with 17 bases between. CDR1 and CDR2 from the germline V gene are SGDLS and YYNGEE. The CDR3 DNA reads TGTGCCAGCAGCATCAATCCTGGAGAACAGAACACTGAAGCTTTCTTT. Translation gives CASSINPGEQNTEAFF.

This clonotype was detected only a few times. The chain has TRBV7-9 and TRBJ2-7; D remains ambiguous. Trimming cost V 3 bases and J 1 base, with 7 bases left between them. CDR3 length equals 13 residues. Germline-derived CDR1 and CDR2 are SEHNR and FQNEAQ (reference sequence). The CDR3 sequence is CASSFDASYEQYF. CDR3 nucleotides: TGTGCCAGCAGCTTTGATGCTTCCTACGAGCAGTACTTC.

The chain links TRBV30 to TRBJ2-7, with D perhaps TRBD2 (5 bases). This CDR3 spans 15 amino acids. CDR1 and CDR2 from the germline V gene are GTSNPN and SVGIG (reference sequence). V gave up 0 bases and J gave up 6 bases, with 18 bases separating them. The CDR3 spells CAWSVSGLGLIEQYF. The CDR3, as DNA: TGTGCCTGGAGTGTATCCGGGCTAGGACTGATCGAGCAGTACTTC.

This clonotype came up many times. Here the CDR3 DNA reads TGCAGTGCTCGTCCCCGGCTAGAGAATGAGCAGTTCTTC. Translation gives CSARPRLENEQFF. V and J are TRBV20-1 and TRBJ2-1; no definite D call. The CDR3 has 13 amino acids. Looked up from germline, CDR1 is DFQATT and CDR2 is SNEGSKA (reference sequence). V was trimmed by 5 bases and J by 7 bases, leaving 15 bases between them.

This chain uses TRBV20-1 with TRBJ2-3, with 16 positions matching TRBD2. Trimming removed 3 bases from V and 5 bases from J; junction bases left unmatched: 8. The germline gives CDR1 DFQATT, CDR2 SNEGSKA (reference sequence). CDR3 length: 17 residues. Here the CDR3 reads CSARSGLAGGQGDTQYF. The CDR3 DNA is TGCAGTGCTAGGTCGGGACTAGCGGGGGGGCAGGGAGATACGCAGTATTTT.

As to this clonotype: A much bigger clone sits one base away, suggesting this may be a read error. The rearrangement joins TRBV29-1 to TRBJ2-3; perhaps D is TRBD1 or TRBD2 (5 bases each). Germline V CDR1 and CDR2: SQVTM, ANQGSEA. The CDR3 is 13 residues long. Trimming took 4 bases from V and 5 from J, leaving 13 bases between them. CDR3 DNA: TGCAGCGTTGCCGGGGCCCGGGGAGATACGCAGTATTTT. Protein sequence: CSVAGARGDTQYF.

This clonotype has ten or more counts. J is TRBJ2-3 and V is TRBV28; D ambiguous. Germline lookup yields CDR1 MDHEN and CDR2 SYDVKM. V gave up 4 bases and J gave up 1 base, with 6 bases separating them. This CDR3 spans 13 amino acids. The CDR3 nucleotides read TGTGCCAGCAGTTCCGACCGCACAGATACGCAGTATTTT. Protein sequence: CASSSDRTDTQYF.

In its sample, this clonotype was seen many times. The V and J genes are TRBV10-3 and TRBJ2-3; TRBD1 or TRBD2 may be the D gene (7 bases each). This CDR3 has 17 residues. The V gene's germline CDR1 is ENHRY and CDR2 SYGVKD. Trimming stripped 1 base from V and 4 bases from J, with 18 bases between. The CDR3 sequence is CAISEFWEGAWSDTQYF. CDR3 coding DNA: TGTGCCATCAGTGAGTTTTGGGAGGGGGCTTGGTCAGATACGCAGTATTTT.

This sequence joins TRBV29-1 and TRBJ1-1; perhaps TRBD1 as D (6 bases). Germline lookup yields CDR1 SQVTM and CDR2 ANQGSEA. This CDR3 region has 14 residues. V lost 5 bases to trimming and J lost 6 bases, with 19 bases between them. The CDR3 DNA reads as TGCAGCGTTAATTGGAGACAGGCGGGTGCTGAAGCTTTCTTT. This gives the protein CSVNWRQAGAEAFF.

This clonotype has at least ten counts. This chain connects TRBV7-3 to TRBJ2-3; perhaps TRBD1 as D (5 bases). Germline values: CDR1 SGHTA, CDR2 FQGTGA. Trimming took 2 bases from V and 4 from J, leaving 10 bases between them. This CDR3 is built from 14 residues. The CDR3 spells CASSLQGFSDTQYF. CDR3 coding DNA: TGTGCCAGCAGCTTACAGGGATTTTCAGATACGCAGTATTTT.

This chain links TRBV5-4 with TRBJ2-7; the D gene is possibly TRBD1 (6 bases). Looked up from germline, CDR1 is SGHNT and CDR2 is YYREEE (reference sequence). The CDR3 totals 13 residues. V was clipped by 8 bases and J by 0 bases, with 12 bases between them. The chain's CDR3 is CASTGQSSYEQYF. The DNA of the CDR3 is TGTGCCAGTACCGGACAGAGCTCCTACGAGCAGTACTTC.